A selection of T cell receptor beta chains follows, all from one sample in a study of CD8 T cells in ankylosing spondylitis. TCRdb itself ran the 5' RACE reads through MiXCR, one entry per CDR3 protein. The sample carries 700,000 to 850,000 distinct CDR3 sequences, about 10% recorded once. Sequencing was carried out using blood, either unsorted or a sorted T cell fraction (not recorded which). These receptors were taken from a male donor with ankylosing spondylitis. The CDR3 runs from the conserved cysteine through the conserved F or W. D genes are given only for firm matches. Size is stated for part of the rows, as once, few or many counts, or as a class when the clone is expanded.

TRBV7-3	.	.	TRBJ2-6	CASSLMRQAGANVLTF	TGTGCCAGCAGCTTAATGAGACAGGCTGGGGCCAACGTCCTGACTTTC
TRBV11-2	.	few	TRBJ2-7	CASSLGPGPPGEQYF	TGTGCCAGCAGCTTAGGTCCAGGCCCCCCGGGCGAGCAGTACTTC
TRBV12-3/TRBV12-4	TRBD2	many	TRBJ2-1	CASSPQSGGYNEQFF	TGTGCCAGCAGCCCCCAGAGCGGGGGATACAATGAGCAGTTCTTC
TRBV20-1	TRBD1	.	TRBJ2-5	CSASGDREYQETQYF	TGCAGTGCTAGTGGGGACAGGGAGTACCAAGAGACCCAGTACTTC
TRBV4-1	TRBD1	few	TRBJ2-5	CASSQAGQARETQYF	TGCGCCAGCAGCCAAGCTGGACAGGCCCGGGAGACCCAGTACTTC
TRBV4-2	.	.	TRBJ1-5	CASSQGRADGDQPQHF	TGTGCCAGCAGCCAGGGGAGGGCGGACGGGGATCAGCCCCAGCATTTT
TRBV5-1	TRBD1	.	TRBJ2-7	CASSGQGLDEQYF	TGCGCCAGCAGCGGACAGGGTCTGGACGAGCAGTACTTC
TRBV7-2	TRBD1	few	TRBJ2-7	CASSLVATGVYEQYF	TGTGCCAGCAGCTTAGTCGCGACAGGGGTATACGAGCAGTACTTC
TRBV20-1	.	.	TRBJ2-3	CSARVLGGTDTQYF	TGCAGTGCTAGAGTCTTGGGGGGCACAGATACGCAGTATTTT
TRBV5-1	.	many	TRBJ2-7	CASSLARGEDEQYF	TGCGCCAGCAGCTTGGCTCGCGGGGAAGACGAGCAGTACTTC
TRBV5-1	.	.	TRBJ2-7	CASSLEGTAPYEQYF	TGCGCCAGCAGCTTGGAAGGTACAGCGCCCTACGAGCAGTACTTC
TRBV7-9	.	few	TRBJ1-1	CASSSHRTLRPEAFF	TGTGCCAGCAGCTCCCATAGGACTCTGCGCCCTGAAGCTTTCTTT
TRBV7-2	TRBD1	few	TRBJ2-6	CASSLQGQVFNVLTF	TGTGCCAGCAGCTTACAGGGACAGGTTTTCAACGTCCTGACTTTC
TRBV10-3	.	many	TRBJ1-5	CAISAAGSNQPQHF	TGTGCCATCAGTGCAGCAGGGTCCAATCAGCCCCAGCATTTT
TRBV10-2	TRBD2	.	TRBJ2-7	CASNPGWRGNYEQYF	TGCGCCAGCAACCCAGGATGGCGGGGGAACTACGAGCAGTACTTC
TRBV29-1	.	.	TRBJ2-7	CSVVQGHQYEQYF	TGCAGCGTTGTCCAGGGACATCAGTACGAGCAGTACTTC
TRBV20-1	TRBD2	few	TRBJ2-1	CSALAGVGYNEQFF	TGCAGTGCCCTAGCGGGAGTGGGGTACAATGAGCAGTTCTTC
TRBV5-8	TRBD1	many	TRBJ1-3	CASSIDSGGGNTIYF	TGTGCCAGCAGCATTGACTCAGGGGGAGGAAACACCATATATTTT
TRBV9	TRBD1	few	TRBJ2-5	CASSVEQGIQETQYF	TGTGCCAGCAGCGTAGAACAGGGGATTCAAGAGACCCAGTACTTC
TRBV3-1	.	few	TRBJ2-1	CASSQGWGTSLNEQFF	TGTGCCAGCAGCCAAGGGTGGGGGACTTCACTAAATGAGCAGTTCTTC
TRBV12-3/TRBV12-4	TRBD1	few	TRBJ2-5	CASRLAGTGEETQYF	TGTGCCAGCAGACTGGCCGGGACAGGGGAAGAGACCCAGTACTTC
TRBV30	TRBD2	.	TRBJ2-1	CAWTAGWGGNEQFF	TGTGCCTGGACCGCTGGTTGGGGGGGCAATGAGCAGTTCTTC
TRBV24-1	TRBD2	few	TRBJ2-1	CATSASPGTSIYNEQFF	TGTGCCACCAGTGCCTCACCCGGGACTAGCATCTACAATGAGCAGTTCTTC
TRBV10-2	.	.	TRBJ1-2	CASSATQGNYGYTF	TGCGCCAGCAGTGCCACCCAGGGGAACTATGGCTACACCTTC
TRBV6-2/TRBV6-3	.	few	TRBJ2-7	CASSLGDGFTYEQYF	TGTGCCAGCAGCTTGGGGGACGGCTTCACCTACGAGCAGTACTTC
TRBV11-2	.	few	TRBJ2-1	CASSWSGPNNEQFF	TGTGCCAGCAGTTGGAGCGGGCCCAACAATGAGCAGTTCTTC
TRBV4-2	.	.	TRBJ2-2	CASSQATSLTNTGELFF	TGTGCCAGCAGCCAAGCGACTTCCCTAACGAACACCGGGGAGCTGTTTTTT
TRBV20-1	.	few	TRBJ2-1	CSARDWGVLAYNEQFF	TGCAGTGCTAGAGATTGGGGCGTACTTGCCTACAATGAGCAGTTCTTC
TRBV20-1	.	few	TRBJ2-3	CSAQEAWFGTQYF	TGCAGTGCCCAAGAGGCATGGTTCGGTACGCAGTATTTT
TRBV7-2	.	many	TRBJ2-2	CASSLRQALNTGELFF	TGTGCCAGCAGCCTGAGACAGGCGTTAAACACCGGGGAGCTGTTTTTT
TRBV29-1	.	many	TRBJ1-1	CSVDVLLDTEAFF	TGCAGCGTTGACGTACTGTTGGACACTGAAGCTTTCTTT
TRBV6-1	.	.	TRBJ1-2	CASSEELRAYLNYGYTF	TGTGCCAGCAGTGAAGAATTACGGGCGTACCTGAACTATGGCTACACCTTC
TRBV30	TRBD1	few	TRBJ2-3	CAWTTGGADTQYF	TGTGCCTGGACGACAGGGGGCGCCGATACGCAGTATTTT
TRBV7-2	.	many	TRBJ2-1	CASSPTPNEQFF	TGTGCCAGCAGCCCGACCCCCAATGAGCAGTTCTTC
TRBV6-2/TRBV6-3	TRBD2	.	TRBJ2-2	CASWSSGRTGELFF	TGTGCCAGCTGGTCTAGCGGGCGCACCGGGGAGCTGTTTTTT
TRBV20-1	TRBD2	.	TRBJ2-7	CSAGLAGVYEQYF	TGCAGTGCTGGACTAGCGGGTGTCTACGAGCAGTACTTC
TRBV6-1	.	.	TRBJ2-3	CASSEVYQGNTDTQYF	TGTGCCAGCAGTGAAGTCTACCAGGGCAACACAGATACGCAGTATTTT
TRBV11-2	.	many	TRBJ2-7	CASSSVREFYEQYF	TGTGCCAGCAGCTCCGTAAGGGAGTTCTACGAGCAGTACTTC
TRBV20-1	.	.	TRBJ1-3	CSARGGNGGNTIYF	TGCAGTGCTAGAGGGGGGAATGGTGGGAACACCATATATTTT